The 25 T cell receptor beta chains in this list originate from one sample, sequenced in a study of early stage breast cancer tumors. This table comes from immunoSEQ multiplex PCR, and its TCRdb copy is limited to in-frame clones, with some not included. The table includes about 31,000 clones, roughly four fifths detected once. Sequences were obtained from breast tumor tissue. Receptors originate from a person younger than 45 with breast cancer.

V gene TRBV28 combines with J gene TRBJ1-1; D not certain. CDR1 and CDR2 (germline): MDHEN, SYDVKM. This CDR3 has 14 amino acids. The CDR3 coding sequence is TGTGCTGCTAGTGGGGTAGGGATGAACACTGAAGCTTTCTTT. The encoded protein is CAASGVGMNTEAFF.

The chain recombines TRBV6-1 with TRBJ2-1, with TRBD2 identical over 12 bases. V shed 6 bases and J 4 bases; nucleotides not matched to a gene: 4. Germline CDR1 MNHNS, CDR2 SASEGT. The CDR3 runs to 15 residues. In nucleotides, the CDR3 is TGTGCCAGCAGAGTCGGGACTAGCGGGTACAATGAGCAGTTCTTC. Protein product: CASRVGTSGYNEQFF.

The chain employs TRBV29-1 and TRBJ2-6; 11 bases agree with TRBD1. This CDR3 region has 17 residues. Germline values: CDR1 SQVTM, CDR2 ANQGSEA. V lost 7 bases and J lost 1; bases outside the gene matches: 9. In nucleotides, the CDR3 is TGCAGCGCCTGGACCCGGGACAGGGGGTCTGGGGCCAACGTCCTGACTTTC. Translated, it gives CSAWTRDRGSGANVLTF.

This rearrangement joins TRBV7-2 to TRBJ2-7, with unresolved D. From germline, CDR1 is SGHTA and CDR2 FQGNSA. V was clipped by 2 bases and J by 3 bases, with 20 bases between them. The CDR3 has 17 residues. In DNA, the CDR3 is TGTGCCAGCAGCTTAAACCCAAACCAGGCGGATTTCTACGAGCAGTACTTC. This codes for CASSLNPNQADFYEQYF.

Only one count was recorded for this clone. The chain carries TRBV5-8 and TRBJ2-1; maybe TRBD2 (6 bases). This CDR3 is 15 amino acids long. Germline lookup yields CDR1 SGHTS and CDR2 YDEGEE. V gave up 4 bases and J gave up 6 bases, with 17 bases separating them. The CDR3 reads CASSPLAPELNEQFF. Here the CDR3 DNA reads TGTGCCAGCAGCCCCCTAGCGCCTGAGCTCAATGAGCAGTTCTTC.

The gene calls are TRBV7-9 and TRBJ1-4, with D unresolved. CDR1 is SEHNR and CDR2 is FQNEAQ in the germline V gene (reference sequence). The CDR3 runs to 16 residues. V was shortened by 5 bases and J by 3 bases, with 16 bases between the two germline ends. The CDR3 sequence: CASSPALVLANEKLFF. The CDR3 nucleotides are TGTGCCAGCAGCCCTGCCCTCGTTCTTGCTAATGAAAAACTGTTTTTT.

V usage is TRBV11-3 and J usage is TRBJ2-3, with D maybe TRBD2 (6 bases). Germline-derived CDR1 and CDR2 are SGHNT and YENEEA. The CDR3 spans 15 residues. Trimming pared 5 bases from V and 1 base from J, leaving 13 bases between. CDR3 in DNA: TGTGCCAGCAGCCGAGGAGGGCCAGGCACAGATACGCAGTATTTT. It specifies CASSRGGPGTDTQYF.

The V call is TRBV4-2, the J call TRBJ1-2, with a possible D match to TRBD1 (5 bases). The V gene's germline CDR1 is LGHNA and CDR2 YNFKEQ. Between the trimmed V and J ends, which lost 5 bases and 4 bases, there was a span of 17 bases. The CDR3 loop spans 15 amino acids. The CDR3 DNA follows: TGTGCCAGCAGCATAGGAGGCGCACAGGTCTATGGCTACACCTTC. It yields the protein CASSIGGAQVYGYTF.

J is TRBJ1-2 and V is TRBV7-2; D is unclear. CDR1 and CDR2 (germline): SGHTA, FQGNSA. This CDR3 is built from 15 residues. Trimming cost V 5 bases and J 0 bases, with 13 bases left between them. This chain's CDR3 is CASSKDPGANYGYTF. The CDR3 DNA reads TGTGCCAGCAGCAAGGACCCTGGGGCTAACTATGGCTACACCTTC.

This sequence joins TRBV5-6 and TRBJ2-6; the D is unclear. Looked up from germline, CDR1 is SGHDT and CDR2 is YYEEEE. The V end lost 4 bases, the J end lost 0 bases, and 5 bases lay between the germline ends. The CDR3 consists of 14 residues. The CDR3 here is CASSPDSGANVLTF. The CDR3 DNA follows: TGTGCCAGCAGCCCGGACTCTGGGGCCAACGTCCTGACTTTC.

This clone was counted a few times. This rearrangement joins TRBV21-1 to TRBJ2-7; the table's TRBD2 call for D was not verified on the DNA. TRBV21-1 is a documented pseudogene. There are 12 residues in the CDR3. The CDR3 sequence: CASSELRGEQYF. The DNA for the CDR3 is TGTGCCAGCAGCGAACTGCGGGGCGAGCAGTACTTC.

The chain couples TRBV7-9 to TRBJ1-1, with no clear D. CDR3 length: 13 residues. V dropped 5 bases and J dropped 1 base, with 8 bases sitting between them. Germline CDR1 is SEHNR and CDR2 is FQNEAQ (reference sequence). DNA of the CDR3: TGTGCCAGCAGCGGATCAGGGAACACTGAAGCTTTCTTT. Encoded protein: CASSGSGNTEAFF.

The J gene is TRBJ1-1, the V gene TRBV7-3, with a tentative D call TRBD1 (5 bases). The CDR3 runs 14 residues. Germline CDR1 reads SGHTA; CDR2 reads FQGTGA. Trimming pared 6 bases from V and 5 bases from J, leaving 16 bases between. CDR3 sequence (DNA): TGTGCCAGCAGAGCGGCAGGGATTGTTACTGAAGCTTTCTTT. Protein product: CASRAAGIVTEAFF.

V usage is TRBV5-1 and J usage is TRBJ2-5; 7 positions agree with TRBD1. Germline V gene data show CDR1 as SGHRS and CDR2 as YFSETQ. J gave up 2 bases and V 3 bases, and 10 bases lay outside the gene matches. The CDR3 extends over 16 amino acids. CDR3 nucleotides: TGCGCCAGCAGCTACCTTCCCGGGACAGAGCAAGAGACCCAGTACTTC. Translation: CASSYLPGTEQETQYF.

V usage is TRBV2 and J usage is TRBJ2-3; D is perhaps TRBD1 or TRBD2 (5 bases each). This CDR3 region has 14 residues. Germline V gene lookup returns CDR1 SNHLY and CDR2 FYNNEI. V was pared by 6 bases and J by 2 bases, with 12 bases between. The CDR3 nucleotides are TGTGCCAGCAGAAACCGGGGCATCACAGATACGCAGTATTTT. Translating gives CASRNRGITDTQYF.

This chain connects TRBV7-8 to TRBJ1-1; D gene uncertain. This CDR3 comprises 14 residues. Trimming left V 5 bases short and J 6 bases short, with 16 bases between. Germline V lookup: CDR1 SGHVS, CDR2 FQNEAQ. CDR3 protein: CASSQKGRAPEAFF. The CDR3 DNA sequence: TGTGCCAGCAGCCAAAAGGGAAGGGCCCCTGAAGCTTTCTTT. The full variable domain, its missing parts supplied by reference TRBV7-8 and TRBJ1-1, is GAGVSQSPRYKVAKRGQDVALRCDPISGHVSLFWYQQALGQGPEFLTYFQNEAQLDKSGLPSDRFFAERPEGSVSTLKIQRTQQEDSAVYLCASSQKGRAPEAFFGQGTRLTVV.

DNA of the CDR3: TGTGCCAGCAGTCCCTCTCCGGGACAGTTGAACACTGAAGCTTTCTTT. It codes for CASSPSPGQLNTEAFF. This rearrangement joins TRBV25-1 to TRBJ1-1, with 7 positions matching TRBD1. CDR3 size: 16 residues. With V trimmed by 5 bases and J by 0 bases, 9 bases remained unmatched. Germline V gene data show CDR1 as MGHDK and CDR2 as SYGVNS.

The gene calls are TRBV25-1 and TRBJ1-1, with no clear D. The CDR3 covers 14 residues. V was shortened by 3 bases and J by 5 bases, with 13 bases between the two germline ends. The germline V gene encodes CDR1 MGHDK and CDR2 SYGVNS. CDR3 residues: CASSDQEGYTEAFF. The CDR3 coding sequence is TGTGCCAGCAGTGACCAAGAGGGATATACTGAAGCTTTCTTT.

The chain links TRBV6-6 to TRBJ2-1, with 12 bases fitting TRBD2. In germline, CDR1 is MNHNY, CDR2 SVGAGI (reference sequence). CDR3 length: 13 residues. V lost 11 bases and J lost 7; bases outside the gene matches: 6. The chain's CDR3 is CAALLAGGNEQFF. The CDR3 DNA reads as TGTGCCGCCCTTCTAGCGGGAGGGAATGAGCAGTTCTTC.

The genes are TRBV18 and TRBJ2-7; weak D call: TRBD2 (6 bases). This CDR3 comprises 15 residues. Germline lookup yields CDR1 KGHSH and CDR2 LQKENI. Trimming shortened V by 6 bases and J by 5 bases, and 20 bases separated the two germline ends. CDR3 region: CASSPYGGGSDEQYF. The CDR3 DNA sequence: TGTGCCAGCTCCCCTTATGGGGGAGGTTCCGACGAGCAGTACTTC.

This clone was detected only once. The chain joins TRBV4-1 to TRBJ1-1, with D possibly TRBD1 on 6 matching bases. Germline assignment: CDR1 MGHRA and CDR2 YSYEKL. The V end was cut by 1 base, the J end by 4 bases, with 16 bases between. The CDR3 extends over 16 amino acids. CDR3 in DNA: TGCGCCAGCAGCCAAGTCTACAGGGTGGAGGGCACTGAAGCTTTCTTT. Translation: CASSQVYRVEGTEAFF.

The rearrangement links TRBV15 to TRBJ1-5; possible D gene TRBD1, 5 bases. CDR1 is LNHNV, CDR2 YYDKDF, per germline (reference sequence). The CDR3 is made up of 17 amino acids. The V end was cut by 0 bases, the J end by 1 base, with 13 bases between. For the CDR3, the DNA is TGTGCCACCAGCAGAGATTTGCCAGGGCAGAGCAATCAGCCCCAGCATTTT. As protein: CATSRDLPGQSNQPQHF.

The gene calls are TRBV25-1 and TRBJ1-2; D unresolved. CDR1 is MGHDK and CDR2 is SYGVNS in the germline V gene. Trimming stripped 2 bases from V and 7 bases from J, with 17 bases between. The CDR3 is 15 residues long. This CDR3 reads CASSEGREATGGYTF. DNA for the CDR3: TGTGCCAGCAGTGAAGGAAGGGAAGCGACGGGTGGCTACACCTTC.

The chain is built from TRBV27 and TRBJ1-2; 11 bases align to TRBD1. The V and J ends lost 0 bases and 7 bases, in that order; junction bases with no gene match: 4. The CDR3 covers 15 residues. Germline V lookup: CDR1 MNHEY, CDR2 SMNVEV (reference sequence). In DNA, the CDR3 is TGTGCCAGCAGTTTATCAGGACAGGGGGCATTTGGCTACACCTTC. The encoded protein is CASSLSGQGAFGYTF.

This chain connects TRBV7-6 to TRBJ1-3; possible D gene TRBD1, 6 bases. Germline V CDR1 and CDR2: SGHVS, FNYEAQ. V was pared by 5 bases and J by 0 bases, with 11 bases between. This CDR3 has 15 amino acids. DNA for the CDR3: TGTGCCAGCAGCGAAACAGGGCCCTCTGGAAACACCATATATTTT. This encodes CASSETGPSGNTIYF. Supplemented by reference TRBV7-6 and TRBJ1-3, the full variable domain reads GAGVSQSPRYKVTKRGQDVALRCDPISGHVSLYWYRQALGQGPEFLTYFNYEAQQDKSGLPNDRFSAERPEGSISTLTIQRTEQRDSAMYRCASSETGPSGNTIYFGEGSWLTVV.